Listed below are T cell receptor beta chains from one sample, sequenced in a study of blood T cell repertoires in COVID-19. Repertoires were generated with immunoSEQ multiplex PCR, while TCRdb's copy carries only in-frame clones and drops some. Seen here are approximately 50,000 clones, about 75% observed once, and the top ten hold approximately 20%. The sequencing sample was made of peripheral blood. The receptors stem from a man in his fifties or sixties with active or convalescent COVID-19. The CDR3 runs from the conserved cysteine through the conserved F or W. The D gene is left open where the match is weak. Size values are once, few and many counts, or a class for expanded clones, and some rows have none.

J gene: TRBJ1-4; clone size: -; D gene: -; V gene: TRBV6-5; CDR3 DNA: TGTGCCAGCAGCCGCAGGGATGAAAAACTGTTTTTT; CDR3 protein: CASSRRDEKLFF
J gene: TRBJ2-7; clone size: -; D gene: TRBD2; V gene: TRBV7-9; CDR3 DNA: TGTGCCAGCAGCTTAGGGGGGTATAGCGGGAGAGGGTACGAGCAGTACTTC; CDR3 protein: CASSLGGYSGRGYEQYF
J gene: TRBJ1-6; clone size: -; D gene: -; V gene: TRBV5-4; CDR3 DNA: TGTGCCAGCCGCGCCGGGATATCCAATAATTCACCCCTCCACTTT; CDR3 protein: CASRAGISNNSPLHF
J gene: TRBJ1-4; clone size: -; D gene: TRBD1; V gene: TRBV6-5; CDR3 DNA: TGTGCCAGCAGTTACGTCGGGACAGTCGAAAAACTGTTTTTT; CDR3 protein: CASSYVGTVEKLFF
J gene: TRBJ1-4; clone size: -; D gene: -; V gene: TRBV12-3/TRBV12-4; CDR3 DNA: TGTGCCAAAGAGGCGGCTGGTGAAAAACTGTTTTTT; CDR3 protein: CAKEAAGEKLFF
J gene: TRBJ2-3; clone size: -; D gene: TRBD2; V gene: TRBV7-2; CDR3 DNA: TGTGCCAGCAGCTCAACAACTAGCGGGAGCACAGATACGCAGTATTTT; CDR3 protein: CASSSTTSGSTDTQYF
J gene: TRBJ2-3; clone size: -; D gene: TRBD1; V gene: TRBV5-8; CDR3 DNA: TGTGCCAGCAGCTTGCTCCGGGACAGGGGTGCAGATACGCAGTATTTT; CDR3 protein: CASSLLRDRGADTQYF
J gene: TRBJ2-7; clone size: -; D gene: TRBD1; V gene: TRBV5-6; CDR3 DNA: TGTGCCAGCAGCCCCGGACAGGTAACCTACGAGCAGTACTTC; CDR3 protein: CASSPGQVTYEQYF
J gene: TRBJ2-3; clone size: -; D gene: TRBD2; V gene: TRBV7-2; CDR3 DNA: TGTGCCAGCAGCTTGACTAGCGGGGTAACAGATACGCAGTATTTT; CDR3 protein: CASSLTSGVTDTQYF
J gene: TRBJ2-1; clone size: -; D gene: -; V gene: TRBV18; CDR3 DNA: TGTGCCAGCTCCGTACAGGTTTCCAGTACCGGCTCCTACAATGAGCAGTTCTTC; CDR3 protein: CASSVQVSSTGSYNEQFF
J gene: TRBJ2-5; clone size: -; D gene: TRBD1; V gene: TRBV10-3; CDR3 DNA: TGTGCCATCAAGGGACAGTTGACTGCAGAGACCCAGTACTTC; CDR3 protein: CAIKGQLTAETQYF
J gene: TRBJ1-1; clone size: -; D gene: TRBD1; V gene: TRBV10-1; CDR3 DNA: TGCGCCAGCAGTGAGGACAGGGGATCCGAAGCTTTCTTT; CDR3 protein: CASSEDRGSEAFF
J gene: TRBJ1-1; clone size: -; D gene: TRBD1; V gene: TRBV27; CDR3 DNA: TGTGCCAGCAGTACCACAGGGGGCAGGACTGAAGCTTTCTTT; CDR3 protein: CASSTTGGRTEAFF
J gene: TRBJ2-6; clone size: -; D gene: TRBD1; V gene: TRBV5-1; CDR3 DNA: TGCGCCAGCAGCACGGACAGGCCGGGCTCTGGGGCCAACGTCCTGACTTTC; CDR3 protein: CASSTDRPGSGANVLTF
J gene: TRBJ2-5; clone size: -; D gene: TRBD2; V gene: TRBV2; CDR3 DNA: TGTGCCAGCAGTGAACGTAGCGGGGGGAGAGAGACCCAGTACTTC; CDR3 protein: CASSERSGGRETQYF
J gene: TRBJ2-2; clone size: -; D gene: -; V gene: TRBV3-1/TRBV3-2; CDR3 DNA: TGTGCCAGCAGCCAAGTTATCGGGACCGGGGAGCTGTTTTTT; CDR3 protein: CASSQVIGTGELFF
J gene: TRBJ2-1; clone size: -; D gene: TRBD2; V gene: TRBV6-5; CDR3 DNA: TGTACTAGTCGGGCTAGCGGGGGGGTGAATGAGCAGTTCTTC; CDR3 protein: CTSRASGGVNEQFF
J gene: TRBJ2-7; clone size: -; D gene: -; V gene: TRBV19; CDR3 DNA: TGTGCCAGTAGTACAGGGAAAACCTACGAGCAGTACTTC; CDR3 protein: CASSTGKTYEQYF
J gene: TRBJ2-7; clone size: -; D gene: TRBD2; V gene: TRBV2; CDR3 DNA: TGTGCCAGCAGAAATAGCGGGAGCAGGCGCGAGCAGTACTTC; CDR3 protein: CASRNSGSRREQYF
J gene: TRBJ1-5; clone size: -; D gene: -; V gene: TRBV20-1; CDR3 DNA: TGCAGTGCTAGTGGCCCCACGGGGGGGTGGGGGGACCATCAGCCCCAGCATTTT; CDR3 protein: CSASGPTGGWGDHQPQHF
J gene: TRBJ2-2; clone size: -; D gene: TRBD1; V gene: TRBV30; CDR3 DNA: TGTGCCTGGAGTGAGGGGGCGGACGGGGAGCTGTTTTTT; CDR3 protein: CAWSEGADGELFF
J gene: TRBJ1-4; clone size: -; D gene: TRBD1; V gene: TRBV7-9; CDR3 DNA: TGTGCCAGCAGCTTCCAACCGACAGGGGTCGAAAAACTGTTTTTT; CDR3 protein: CASSFQPTGVEKLFF
J gene: TRBJ2-1; clone size: -; D gene: TRBD2; V gene: TRBV19; CDR3 DNA: TGTGCCAGTAGTCTATTACTAGCGGGGAGCAATGAGCAGTTCTTC; CDR3 protein: CASSLLLAGSNEQFF
J gene: TRBJ2-3; clone size: -; D gene: TRBD2; V gene: TRBV4-2; CDR3 DNA: TGTGCCAGCAGCCTCACTAGCGGCGCTAGCACAGATACGCAGTATTTT; CDR3 protein: CASSLTSGASTDTQYF
J gene: TRBJ1-2; clone size: -; D gene: -; V gene: TRBV5-1; CDR3 DNA: TGCGCCAGCAGCTTGGTACAGTCCCATGGCTACACCTTC; CDR3 protein: CASSLVQSHGYTF
J gene: TRBJ1-2; clone size: -; D gene: TRBD1; V gene: TRBV11-2; CDR3 DNA: TGTGCCAGCAGCCCGCGGAGCCAGGGGGCGTCCGGCTACACCTTC; CDR3 protein: CASSPRSQGASGYTF
J gene: TRBJ1-6; clone size: -; D gene: -; V gene: TRBV7-8; CDR3 DNA: TGTGCCAGCAGCCTGTTGGGCAGTAAATATGGTTCACCCCTCCACTTT; CDR3 protein: CASSLLGSKYGSPLHF
J gene: TRBJ1-5; clone size: -; D gene: TRBD1; V gene: TRBV3-1/TRBV3-2; CDR3 DNA: TGTGCCAGCAGCCAAGGCAGGGGGGAGTCTCAGCCCCAGCATTTT; CDR3 protein: CASSQGRGESQPQHF
J gene: TRBJ1-5; clone size: few; D gene: -; V gene: TRBV5-6; CDR3 DNA: TGTGCCAGCAGCTTTGGTGACAGTAGGGTCTATAGCAATCAGCCCCAGCATTTT; CDR3 protein: CASSFGDSRVYSNQPQHF
J gene: TRBJ2-2; clone size: few; D gene: TRBD2; V gene: TRBV4-1; CDR3 DNA: TGCGCCAGCAGCCAACGGGAAAAGCGGGGGATAGAAGAGCTGTTTTTT; CDR3 protein: CASSQREKRGIEELFF
J gene: TRBJ2-5; clone size: -; D gene: TRBD1; V gene: TRBV11-3; CDR3 DNA: TGTGCCAGCAGCTCGCGGACAGGGCAAGAGACCCAGTACTTC; CDR3 protein: CASSSRTGQETQYF
J gene: TRBJ1-3; clone size: -; D gene: -; V gene: TRBV27; CDR3 DNA: TGTGCCAGCAGTCCCCTAGACTACTCTGGAAACACCATATATTTT; CDR3 protein: CASSPLDYSGNTIYF
J gene: TRBJ2-7; clone size: many; D gene: TRBD1; V gene: TRBV6-5; CDR3 DNA: TGTGCCAGCACCGCCGGGACAGGGGTAAGGGAGCAGTACTTC; CDR3 protein: CASTAGTGVREQYF
J gene: TRBJ2-7; clone size: -; D gene: TRBD1; V gene: TRBV2; CDR3 DNA: TGTGCCAGCACGGGGACAGGGTCTCGCGAGCAGTACTTC; CDR3 protein: CASTGTGSREQYF
J gene: TRBJ2-3; clone size: -; D gene: -; V gene: TRBV11-2; CDR3 DNA: TGTGCCAGCAGCTTGGACTTTAGGGATACGCAGTATTTT; CDR3 protein: CASSLDFRDTQYF
J gene: TRBJ1-2; clone size: -; D gene: -; V gene: TRBV7-9; CDR3 DNA: TGTGCCAGCAGCTCACAGGGTGACTATGGCTACACCTTC; CDR3 protein: CASSSQGDYGYTF
J gene: TRBJ2-1; clone size: -; D gene: -; V gene: TRBV6-6; CDR3 DNA: TGTGCCAGCATGGCGGGCGGTGTCTCCTACAATGAGCAGTTCTTC; CDR3 protein: CASMAGGVSYNEQFF
J gene: TRBJ1-4; clone size: few; D gene: -; V gene: TRBV5-1; CDR3 DNA: TGCGCCAGCAGCTCGGGGAATATGGGTGAAAAACTGTTTTTT; CDR3 protein: CASSSGNMGEKLFF
J gene: TRBJ2-5; clone size: -; D gene: -; V gene: TRBV7-9; CDR3 DNA: TGTGCCATCCCGGGGGACTCAGCCGAGACCCAGTACTTC; CDR3 protein: CAIPGDSAETQYF
J gene: TRBJ1-6; clone size: -; D gene: -; V gene: TRBV7-2; CDR3 DNA: TGTGCCAGCAGCTCAGGGTCTGGGGGGAGGTCACCCCTCCACTTT; CDR3 protein: CASSSGSGGRSPLHF